This TCR beta chain emerged from a study of blood T cell repertoires in COVID-19. Study-level information: PBMCs, B-cell-depleted T cells, or T cells provided the cDNA or gDNA that made up the material.

The CDR3 has 16 amino acids. The germline gives CDR1 SGHTA, CDR2 FQGNSA. Trimming removed 4 bases from V and 11 bases from J, with 24 bases in between. Clones were read by immunoSEQ multiplex PCR, and TCRdb kept only the in-frame ones, dropping some. The sample consists of roughly 190,000 clones, around 82% of them appearing once. The sequence was collected from a man in his forties who had recovered from COVID-19. The sequencing sample was made of PBMCs or T cells enriched from blood (not recorded which). V usage is TRBV7-2 and J usage is TRBJ1-3, with D perhaps TRBD1 (5 bases). This CDR3 reads CASSSGHGRGLGAIYF. CDR3 DNA: TGTGCCAGCAGCTCTGGTCACGGAAGGGGTTTAGGCGCCATATATTTT. Drawing the rest from reference TRBV7-2 and TRBJ1-3, the complete variable domain is GAGVSQSPSNKVTEKGKDVELRCDPISGHTALYWYRQSLGQGLEFLIYFQGNSAPDKSGLPSDRFSAERTGGSVSTLTIQRTQQEDSAVYLCASSSGHGRGLGAIYFGEGSWLTVV.